Listed here are 29 T cell receptor beta chains from one sample, sequenced in a study of T cell repertoires in cytomegalovirus infection. The antigens these receptors bind are not known. Each CDR3 protein is one row after TCRdb ran MiXCR on the reads. This table has 600,000 to 700,000 distinct CDR3 sequences, around 35% appearing once. Sequenced here: cultured PBMCs, sampled from culture after CMV antigen stimulation. The source is a human donor in good health (CMV status not recorded). Some clones in this sample may be carry-over from other donors' samples.

The V call is TRBV2, the J call TRBJ1-1; no definite D call. Germline lookup yields CDR1 SNHLY and CDR2 FYNNEI. The CDR3 extends over 14 amino acids. V lost 7 bases, J lost 0 bases, and 12 bases lay in between. DNA for the CDR3: TGTGCCAGCACCGCCGGGCAGGTGAACACTGAAGCTTTCTTT. Translating gives CASTAGQVNTEAFF.

The genes are TRBV5-4 and TRBJ2-7; 7 positions agree with TRBD1. Germline CDR1 reads SGHNT; CDR2 reads YYREEE (reference sequence). Unmatched junction bases numbered 9, after V lost 4 bases and J lost 2 bases. The CDR3 sequence is 15 residues long. The CDR3 loop is CASSPPGDRAYEQYF. CDR3 coding DNA: TGTGCCAGCAGCCCCCCTGGTGACAGGGCCTACGAGCAGTACTTC. The variable domain in full, with the rest retrieved from reference TRBV5-4 and TRBJ2-7, is ETGVTQSPTHLIKTRGQQVTLRCSSQSGHNTVSWYQQALGQGPQFIFQYYREEENGRGNFPPRFSGLQFPNYSSELNVNALELDDSALYLCASSPPGDRAYEQYFGPGTRLTVT.

This clonotype has only a few counts. CDR3: CASTPLGGLGLYTQYF. CDR3 bases: TGTGCCAGCACCCCTCTGGGGGGGCTTGGGTTATATACGCAGTATTTT. The chain employs TRBV11-2 and TRBJ2-3; tentative D call: TRBD2 (7 bases). The germline gives CDR1 SGHAT, CDR2 FQNNGV. This CDR3 has 16 residues. Trimming stripped 7 bases from V and 7 bases from J, with 24 bases between.

This clonotype has ten or more counts. The gene calls are TRBV6-1 and TRBJ2-7; 10 nucleotides line up with TRBD2. The V and J ends lost 10 bases and 3 bases, in that order; junction bases with no gene match: 9. The CDR3 is 14 amino acids. Germline V gene sequence: CDR1 MNHNS, CDR2 SASEGT. Written as DNA, the CDR3 is TGTGCCATCGAGGGGAGGACTAGCGGCTACGAGCAGTACTTC. This translates into CAIEGRTSGYEQYF.

This clonotype was seen only a few times. The chain recombines TRBV28 with TRBJ2-1; TRBD2 agrees at 8 bases. This CDR3 contains 14 residues. Per germline, CDR1 MDHEN and CDR2 SYDVKM. The trim removed 8 bases at V and 0 bases at J, leaving 3 bases unmatched. CDR3 bases: TGTGCCAGCGTAGCGGGGCGCTCCTACAATGAGCAGTTCTTC. It specifies CASVAGRSYNEQFF.

V usage is TRBV5-6 and J usage is TRBJ1-6, with D hard to call. V was cut by 4 bases and J by 6 bases, with 8 bases left in between. The germline CDR1 and CDR2 sequences are SGHDT and YYEEEE. This CDR3 spans 13 amino acids. Here the CDR3 DNA reads TGTGCCAGCAGCGCGGGAGTTAATTCACCCCTCCACTTT. Its protein is CASSAGVNSPLHF.

The V gene is TRBV2, the J gene TRBJ2-5; 11 nucleotides agree with TRBD1. This CDR3 is 17 amino acids long. The junction had 9 bases not matched to a gene; V was cut back by 3 bases and J by 3 bases. Germline V gene lookup returns CDR1 SNHLY and CDR2 FYNNEI. CDR3 bases: TGTGCCAGCAGTGACATCCTGGACAGGGGGCTAAAAGAGACCCAGTACTTC. Its translation: CASSDILDRGLKETQYF.

This clonotype came up a few times. The rearrangement links TRBV6-2 or TRBV6-3 to TRBJ2-7; 7 bases agree with TRBD2. After removal of 4 bases from V and 2 bases from J, the junction contained 11 bases not matched to a gene. The CDR3 covers 16 residues. The germline V gene encodes CDR1 MNHEY and CDR2 SVGEGT. Here the CDR3 reads CASSSIREGSAYEQYF. CDR3 DNA: TGTGCCAGCAGTTCCATCAGGGAGGGGAGCGCCTACGAGCAGTACTTC.

This sequence joins TRBV10-3 and TRBJ2-7; D is uncertain. Germline values: CDR1 ENHRY, CDR2 SYGVKD. V was trimmed by 7 bases and J by 0 bases, leaving 10 bases between them. The CDR3 runs to 13 residues. The CDR3 DNA reads as TGTGCCATCAAAGTCTCGAGCTCCTACGAGCAGTACTTC. Protein: CAIKVSSSYEQYF.

This clonotype has ten or more counts. This chain links TRBV7-2 with TRBJ2-7; D possibly corresponds to TRBD2 (6 bases). The CDR3 has 15 amino acids. The V gene lost 5 bases and the J gene lost 2 bases, with 16 bases spanning the gap. Germline V CDR1 and CDR2: SGHTA, FQGNSA. This CDR3 is CASSEGLASTYEQYF. As DNA, the CDR3 is TGTGCCAGCAGCGAGGGGCTAGCGTCGACCTACGAGCAGTACTTC.

Ten or more counts support this clonotype. The CDR3 DNA reads TGTGCTAGTGGAGTTAAAGAGACCCAGTACTTC. The encoded protein is CASGVKETQYF. The gene calls are TRBV12-5 and TRBJ2-5; the D is unclear. CDR3 size: 11 residues. Germline-derived CDR1 and CDR2 are LGHNT and FRNRAP. The V end lost 6 bases, the J end lost 3 bases, and 5 bases lay between the germline ends.

The chain has TRBV20-1 and TRBJ1-1, with D perhaps TRBD1 (6 bases). Germline CDR1 DFQATT, CDR2 SNEGSKA (reference sequence). The CDR3 totals 13 residues. Trimming shortened V by 6 bases and J by 1 base, and 12 bases separated the two germline ends. CDR3 sequence reads: CSALQGPNTEAFF. The CDR3 DNA reads as TGCAGTGCGCTACAGGGCCCGAACACTGAAGCTTTCTTT.

This clonotype was seen once. The CDR3 DNA is TGCAGTGCCAAAAGGTTTTACAATGAGCAGTTCTTC. Encoded protein: CSAKRFYNEQFF. V and J are TRBV20-1 and TRBJ2-1; no firm D call. The ends were cut back, 6 bases at V and 4 bases at J, with 10 bases in the middle. Germline CDR1 DFQATT, CDR2 SNEGSKA (reference sequence). This CDR3 is built from 12 residues.

This clonotype occurred a few times. The chain uses TRBV7-8 and TRBJ2-2; weak D call: TRBD2 (5 bases). CDR3 length: 17 residues. Per germline, CDR1 SGHVS and CDR2 FQNEAQ. V shed 5 bases and J shed 1 base, with 17 bases lying between them. CDR3 nucleotides: TGTGCCAGCAGCCCATCGAGAGGGAGCGGGAACACCGGGGAGCTGTTTTTT. This encodes CASSPSRGSGNTGELFF.

This clonotype has ten or more counts. The chain is built from TRBV7-2 and TRBJ2-2; D is possibly TRBD1 or TRBD2 (5 bases each). Trimming took off 0 bases at V and 2 bases at J, with 10 bases between the two ends. The CDR3 is 16 residues long. In germline, CDR1 is SGHTA, CDR2 FQGNSA. The chain's CDR3 is CASSLAGTTNTGELFF. DNA of the CDR3: TGTGCCAGCAGCTTAGCGGGGACCACCAACACCGGGGAGCTGTTTTTT.

The genes are TRBV2 and TRBJ2-5; D is undetermined. CDR1 SNHLY and CDR2 FYNNEI come from the germline V gene. This CDR3 spans 15 amino acids. V gave up 3 bases and J gave up 1 base, with 12 bases separating them. CDR3 sequence: CASSESGFPQETQYF. The DNA of the CDR3 is TGTGCCAGCAGTGAGTCGGGTTTCCCCCAAGAGACCCAGTACTTC. Full variable domain (remainder filled in from reference TRBV2 and TRBJ2-5): EPEVTQTPSHQVTQMGQEVILRCVPISNHLYFYWYRQILGQKVEFLVSFYNNEISEKSEIFDDQFSVERPDGSNFTLKIRSTKLEDSAMYFCASSESGFPQETQYFGPGTRLLVL.

This clonotype has a count of ten or more. The rearrangement joins TRBV7-2 to TRBJ2-1; 13 nucleotides align to TRBD2. The CDR3 contains 13 residues. Trimming cost V 8 bases and J 7 bases; bases outside gene matches: 2. Germline CDR1 is SGHTA and CDR2 is FQGNSA. The chain's CDR3 is CASGLAGANEQFF. CDR3 DNA sequence: TGTGCCAGCGGACTAGCGGGAGCGAATGAGCAGTTCTTC.

The V and J genes are TRBV6-6 and TRBJ2-5, with D possibly matching TRBD1 (5 bases). The CDR3 contains 14 residues. V was shortened by 6 bases and J by 5 bases, with 16 bases between the two germline ends. The germline CDR1 and CDR2 sequences are MNHNY and SVGAGI (reference sequence). The CDR3 loop reads CASSRYPRVETQYF. The CDR3 region has the DNA TGTGCCAGCAGCCGTTACCCCAGGGTTGAGACCCAGTACTTC.

This sequence joins TRBV11-2 and TRBJ2-7; 9 nucleotides agree with TRBD1. Per germline, CDR1 SGHAT and CDR2 FQNNGV. The ends lost 1 base at V and 2 bases at J; junction bases unmatched: 6. The CDR3 contains 16 residues. CDR3 in DNA: TGTGCCAGCAGCTTAGTGGCAGGGACAGGGACCTACGAGCAGTACTTC. Translating gives CASSLVAGTGTYEQYF.

The rearrangement links TRBV19 to TRBJ2-3, with D unclear. Germline V lookup: CDR1 LNHDA, CDR2 SQIVND (reference sequence). V was pared by 6 bases and J by 4 bases, with 14 bases between. The CDR3 consists of 14 residues. For the CDR3, the DNA is TGTGCCAGTAGGAAAAAAGTCGGTGCAGATACGCAGTATTTT. It specifies CASRKKVGADTQYF.

In this sample, this clonotype turned up a few times. In DNA, the CDR3 is TGTGCCTGGACGGCCGGTGCCTATGGCTACACCTTC. Its translation: CAWTAGAYGYTF. The chain is built from TRBV30 and TRBJ1-2; D unresolved. There are 12 residues in the CDR3. Deletions cut 4 bases from V and 4 bases from J, with 10 bases between. Germline loops: CDR1 GTSNPN, CDR2 SVGIG (reference sequence).

As for this clonotype: The junction departs from the called germline gene at one end, perhaps through a read error. The V gene is TRBV4-1, the J gene TRBJ2-2; perhaps TRBD2 as D (7 bases). The CDR3 spans 19 residues. CDR1 and CDR2 (germline): MGHRA, YSYEKL. The DNA for the CDR3 is TGTGCCAGCCGCCCACGGGGCGAGGGGGAGGGCGCGAACACCGGGGAGCTGTTTTTT. Its translation: CASRPRGEGEGANTGELFF.

The V call is TRBV7-8, the J call TRBJ2-2; TRBD1 matches at 9 bases. The CDR3 length is 17 residues. With V trimmed by 2 bases and J by 3 bases, 7 bases remained unmatched. Germline CDR1 is SGHVS and CDR2 is FQNEAQ. Here the CDR3 reads CASSLYETGGDTGELFF. The CDR3 region has the DNA TGTGCCAGCAGCTTATATGAGACAGGGGGTGACACCGGGGAGCTGTTTTTT.

This sequence joins TRBV19 and TRBJ2-3; tentative D call: TRBD1 (6 bases). Germline assignment: CDR1 LNHDA and CDR2 SQIVND (reference sequence). The CDR3 is made up of 15 amino acids. The V and J ends lost 3 bases and 0 bases respectively, with 10 bases between them. The CDR3 region has the DNA TGTGCCAGTAGTATCGGGACACCTAGCACAGATACGCAGTATTTT. This codes for CASSIGTPSTDTQYF. Looking up the rest from reference TRBV19 and TRBJ2-3 gives the full variable domain: DGGITQSPKYLFRKEGQNVTLSCEQNLNHDAMYWYRQDPGQGLRLIYYSQIVNDFQKGDIAEGYSVSREKKESFPLTVTSAQKNPTAFYLCASSIGTPSTDTQYFGPGTRLTVL.

This clonotype was seen a few times. The V gene is TRBV7-2, the J gene TRBJ1-2; unclear D gene. Trimming left V 5 bases short and J 8 bases short, with 12 bases between. The CDR3 spans 12 residues. The germline V gene has CDR1 SGHTA and CDR2 FQGNSA. DNA of the CDR3: TGTGCCAGCAGCCTACTTTTTAGCGGCTACACCTTC. Residues: CASSLLFSGYTF.

The chain couples TRBV4-1 to TRBJ1-5; 7 bases agree with TRBD1. CDR3 length equals 18 residues. The ends lost 0 bases at V and 4 bases at J; junction bases unmatched: 12. CDR1 is MGHRA and CDR2 is YSYEKL in the germline V gene. CDR3 DNA: TGCGCCAGCAGCCAAGAGCCGAGGGGGGGACAGCTTAATCAGCCCCAGCATTTT. Its translation: CASSQEPRGGQLNQPQHF.

This clonotype was counted only a few times. V is TRBV7-6 and J is TRBJ2-1, with 8 bases that match TRBD2. CDR3 length: 17 amino acids. V lost 3 bases, J lost 1 base, and 8 bases stayed unmatched. Looked up from germline, CDR1 is SGHVS and CDR2 is FNYEAQ. The CDR3 sequence: CASSFGGGAYSYNEQFF. The CDR3 region has the DNA TGTGCCAGCAGCTTCGGGGGGGGGGCCTATTCCTACAATGAGCAGTTCTTC.

V is TRBV7-2 and J is TRBJ1-5; D is possibly TRBD1 (5 bases). CDR3 length: 14 amino acids. V was shortened by 2 bases and J by 7 bases, with 12 bases between the two germline ends. The V gene's germline CDR1 is SGHTA and CDR2 FQGNSA. The CDR3 here is CASSLIQGGQPQHF. CDR3 sequence (DNA): TGTGCCAGCAGCTTAATCCAGGGTGGGCAGCCCCAGCATTTT.

This clonotype was picked up one time. This chain uses TRBV7-2 with TRBJ2-1; no clear D. V lost 3 bases, J lost 0 bases, and 15 bases lay in between. CDR1 SGHTA and CDR2 FQGNSA come from the germline V gene. The CDR3 loop spans 17 amino acids. The CDR3: CASSFRPLRSSYNEQFF. In nucleotides, the CDR3 is TGTGCCAGCAGCTTTAGGCCACTCAGGAGCTCCTACAATGAGCAGTTCTTC.